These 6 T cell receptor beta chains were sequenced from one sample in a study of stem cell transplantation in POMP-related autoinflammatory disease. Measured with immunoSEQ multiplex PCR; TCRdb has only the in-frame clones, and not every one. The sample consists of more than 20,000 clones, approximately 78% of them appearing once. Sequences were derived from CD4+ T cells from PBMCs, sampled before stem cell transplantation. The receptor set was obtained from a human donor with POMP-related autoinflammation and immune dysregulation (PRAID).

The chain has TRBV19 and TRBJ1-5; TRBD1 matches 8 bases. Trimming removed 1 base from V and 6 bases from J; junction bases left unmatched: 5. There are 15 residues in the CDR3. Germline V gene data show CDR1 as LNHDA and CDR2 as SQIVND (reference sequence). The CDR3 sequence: CASSIVQGAGQPQHF. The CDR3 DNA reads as TGTGCCAGTAGTATAGTTCAGGGGGCAGGTCAGCCCCAGCATTTT.

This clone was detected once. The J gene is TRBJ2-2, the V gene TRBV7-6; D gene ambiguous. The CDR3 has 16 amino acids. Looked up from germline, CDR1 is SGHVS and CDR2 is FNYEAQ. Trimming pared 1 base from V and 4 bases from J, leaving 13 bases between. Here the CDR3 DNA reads TGTGCCAGCAGCTTAGGAAGGGTGGTAGGCACCGGGGAGCTGTTTTTT. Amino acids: CASSLGRVVGTGELFF.

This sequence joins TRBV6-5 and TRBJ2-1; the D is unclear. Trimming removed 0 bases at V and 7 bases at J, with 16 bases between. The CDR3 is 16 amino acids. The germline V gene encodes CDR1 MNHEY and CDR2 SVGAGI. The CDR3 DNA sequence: TGTGCCAGCAGTTACTCGAGAAGGGATAGGGCTAATGAGCAGTTCTTC. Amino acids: CASSYSRRDRANEQFF.

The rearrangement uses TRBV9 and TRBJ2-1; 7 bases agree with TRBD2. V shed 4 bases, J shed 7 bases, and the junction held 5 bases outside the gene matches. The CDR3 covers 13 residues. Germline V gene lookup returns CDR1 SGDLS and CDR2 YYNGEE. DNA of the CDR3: TGTGCCAGCAGCCAGGGACTACTAAATGAGCAGTTCTTC. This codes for CASSQGLLNEQFF.

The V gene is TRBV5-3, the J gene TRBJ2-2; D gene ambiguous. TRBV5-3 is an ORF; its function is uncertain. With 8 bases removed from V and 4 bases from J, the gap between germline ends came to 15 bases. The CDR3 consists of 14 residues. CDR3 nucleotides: TGTGCCAGCAGCGTACGACGGCCCACCGGGGAGCTGTTTTTT. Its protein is CASSVRRPTGELFF.

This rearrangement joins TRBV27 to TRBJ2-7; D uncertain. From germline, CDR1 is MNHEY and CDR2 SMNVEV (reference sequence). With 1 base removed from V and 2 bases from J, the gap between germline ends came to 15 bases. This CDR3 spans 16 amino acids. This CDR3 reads CASSLFRAPHPYEQYF. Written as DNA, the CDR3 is TGTGCCAGCAGTTTATTCCGGGCGCCTCACCCCTACGAGCAGTACTTC.